The 32 T cell receptor beta chains below come from one sample, sequenced in a study of shared clonotypes between healthy human individuals. The repertoire was sequenced with immunoSEQ multiplex PCR; TCRdb's copy has only in-frame clones and lacks some. The sample includes a few hundred thousand clones, around 90% of them seen just once. The sequencing sample was made of memory CD8+ T cells sorted from blood. The sample's subset: CD45RO+ cells pooled with CCR7-negative TemRA cells. The receptors come from a man in his late teens or twenties in good health.

CDR3 region: CASSGLPGLVLEKLFF. CDR3 in DNA: TGTGCCAGCAGTGGACTTCCGGGCCTCGTATTGGAAAAACTGTTTTTT. The J gene is TRBJ1-4, the V gene TRBV6-1; D ambiguous. The V gene's germline CDR1 is MNHNS and CDR2 SASEGT. This CDR3 contains 16 residues. Trimming removed 4 bases at V and 8 bases at J, with 20 bases between.

The chain combines TRBV5-6 with TRBJ1-2; D ambiguous. CDR1 SGHDT and CDR2 YYEEEE come from the germline V gene. The germline V and J ends were trimmed by 0 bases and 0 bases, with 12 bases remaining between them. This CDR3 has 16 residues. CDR3 amino acids: CASSLESEGSNYGYTF. As DNA, the CDR3 is TGTGCCAGCAGCTTGGAGTCAGAGGGCTCTAACTATGGCTACACCTTC.

The chain recombines TRBV28 with TRBJ2-7; TRBD2 aligns across 7 bases. J gave up 7 bases and V 1 base, and 4 bases lay outside the gene matches. Germline assignment: CDR1 MDHEN and CDR2 SYDVKM. The CDR3 covers 13 residues. The CDR3 region has the DNA TGTGCCAGCAGTTTATTTAACGGGGGGGAGCAGTACTTC. This sequence encodes CASSLFNGGEQYF.

The chain uses TRBV5-1 and TRBJ2-1, with 12 bases that match TRBD2. The CDR3 loop spans 17 amino acids. V dropped 0 bases and J dropped 8; count of bases not matched to a gene: 9. CDR1 and CDR2 from the germline V gene are SGHRS and YFSETQ. The CDR3 sequence is CASSLGLAGVYGDEQFF. The CDR3 DNA reads as TGCGCCAGCAGCTTGGGACTAGCGGGGGTATATGGCGATGAGCAGTTCTTC.

V is TRBV4-1 and J is TRBJ2-1; D perhaps matches TRBD2 (5 bases). The CDR3 is 15 amino acids. Germline lookup yields CDR1 MGHRA and CDR2 YSYEKL. V dropped 1 base and J dropped 6 bases, with 13 bases sitting between them. The CDR3 region has the DNA TGCGCCAGCAGCCAAGGACGGGGAACCGTCAATGAGCAGTTCTTC. Its protein is CASSQGRGTVNEQFF.

The chain uses TRBV6-6 and TRBJ1-2; no reliable D call. This CDR3 contains 13 residues. V was trimmed by 2 bases and J by 7 bases, leaving 11 bases between them. Germline CDR1 MNHNY, CDR2 SVGAGI (reference sequence). The CDR3 sequence: CASSYGGVAGYTF. The CDR3 DNA follows: TGTGCCAGCAGTTACGGTGGGGTTGCTGGCTACACCTTC.

This clone was detected only once. The chain recombines TRBV5-6 with TRBJ2-7, with TRBD2 as a possible D gene (5 bases). Between the trimmed V and J ends, which lost 4 bases and 0 bases, there was a span of 11 bases. Germline assignment: CDR1 SGHDT and CDR2 YYEEEE. The CDR3 covers 14 residues. CDR3 DNA sequence: TGTGCCAGCAGCGGGATGGGGAGCTCCTACGAGCAGTACTTC. Translated: CASSGMGSSYEQYF.

The V gene is TRBV5-4, the J gene TRBJ2-3, with 7 positions matching TRBD1. The CDR3 spans 16 residues. The germline V gene encodes CDR1 SGHNT and CDR2 YYREEE (reference sequence). The trim removed 5 bases at V and 2 bases at J, leaving 11 bases unmatched. The CDR3 is CASSFDRVGDTDTQYF. The CDR3 DNA reads TGTGCCAGCAGTTTTGACAGGGTGGGGGACACAGATACGCAGTATTTT.

The rearrangement joins TRBV4-1 to TRBJ2-2, with TRBD2 identical over 7 bases. Germline CDR1 reads MGHRA; CDR2 reads YSYEKL. This CDR3 comprises 16 residues. Germline trimming cut 6 bases from V and 6 bases from J; bases unmatched to any gene: 13. CDR3 nucleotide sequence: TGCGCCAGCAGAGCAGATTCACTAGCGATTTCCGGGGAGCTGTTTTTT. Residues: CASRADSLAISGELFF.

The J gene is TRBJ1-1, the V gene TRBV6-6, with 8 bases fitting TRBD1. Germline assignment: CDR1 MNHNY and CDR2 SVGAGI (reference sequence). The CDR3 runs 14 residues. V was clipped by 4 bases and J by 4 bases; unmatched bases: 5. The CDR3 DNA sequence: TGTGCCAGCAGTTGGACAGGGTTACTCACTGAAGCTTTCTTT. Its translation: CASSWTGLLTEAFF.

This chain connects TRBV10-3 to TRBJ1-1, with D perhaps TRBD1 (6 bases). The V gene lost 7 bases and the J gene lost 1 base, with 10 bases spanning the gap. From germline, CDR1 is ENHRY and CDR2 SYGVKD. This CDR3 comprises 13 residues. CDR3 DNA: TGTGCCATCAATCCGGGACAGAACACTGAAGCTTTCTTT. It yields the protein CAINPGQNTEAFF.

The gene calls are TRBV18 and TRBJ1-1; D uncertain. CDR1 is KGHSH, CDR2 LQKENI, per germline. Between the trimmed V and J ends, which lost 3 bases and 11 bases, there was a span of 10 bases. The CDR3 has 11 residues. The CDR3 is CASSPLDRAFF. Here the CDR3 DNA reads TGTGCCAGCTCACCTCTGGATAGGGCTTTCTTT.

The V and J genes are TRBV11-2 and TRBJ2-5; D perhaps matches TRBD1 (6 bases). CDR1 and CDR2 (germline): SGHAT, FQNNGV. This CDR3 is built from 15 residues. V lost 7 bases to trimming and J lost 3 bases, with 18 bases between them. In DNA, the CDR3 is TGTGCCAGCACCGATCTCGCCGAGGGGGAAGAGACCCAGTACTTC. Protein: CASTDLAEGEETQYF. The entire variable domain, with the rest obtained from reference TRBV11-2 and TRBJ2-5, is as follows: EAGVAQSPRYKIIEKRQSVAFWCNPISGHATLYWYQQILGQGPKLLIQFQNNGVVDDSQLPKDRFSAERLKGVDSTLKIQPAKLEDSAVYLCASTDLAEGEETQYFGPGTRLLVL.

V is TRBV5-1 and J is TRBJ2-3, with TRBD2 as a possible D gene (6 bases). Trimming removed 4 bases from V and 2 bases from J, with 17 bases in between. This CDR3 has 16 residues. Germline loops: CDR1 SGHRS, CDR2 YFSETQ. CDR3 DNA: TGCGCCAGCAGCCTCGGGACTTACCCTACCACAGATACGCAGTATTTT. Residues: CASSLGTYPTTDTQYF.

This clone was observed a single time. J is TRBJ2-2 and V is TRBV6-1; a weak D match, TRBD1 (5 bases). The germline V gene encodes CDR1 MNHNS and CDR2 SASEGT. The CDR3 covers 17 residues. The germline V and J ends were trimmed by 4 bases and 3 bases, with 18 bases remaining between them. The CDR3: CASSVDLYTRDTGELFF. The CDR3 bases are TGTGCCAGCAGTGTGGACCTTTATACCAGGGACACCGGGGAGCTGTTTTTT.

The chain links TRBV19 to TRBJ2-3; D unclear. The CDR3 is made up of 12 amino acids. The V gene's germline CDR1 is LNHDA and CDR2 SQIVND (reference sequence). The V gene lost 1 base and the J gene lost 5 bases, with 4 bases spanning the gap. In DNA, the CDR3 is TGTGCCAGTAGTATAGTGGGAGATACGCAGTATTTT. This encodes CASSIVGDTQYF.

The V and J genes are TRBV27 and TRBJ2-7, with TRBD1 identical over 9 bases. Germline CDR1 is MNHEY and CDR2 is SMNVEV (reference sequence). The J segment lost 4 bases and the V segment lost 6 bases, leaving 10 bases of the junction unmatched. CDR3 length: 15 amino acids. The CDR3 loop is CASSLLGTGTYEQYF. DNA for the CDR3: TGTGCCAGCAGCCTCCTCGGGACAGGGACGTACGAGCAGTACTTC.

The chain has TRBV10-3 and TRBJ2-7; no definite D call. Germline V lookup: CDR1 ENHRY, CDR2 SYGVKD. V was cut by 8 bases and J by 3 bases, with 11 bases left in between. The CDR3 is 12 amino acids. The CDR3 spells CAIGNVGYEQYF. The CDR3 DNA reads as TGTGCCATCGGGAACGTGGGCTACGAGCAGTACTTC.

The rearrangement uses TRBV27 and TRBJ2-7, with D possibly called TRBD1 or TRBD2 (5 bases each). The V gene lost 3 bases and the J gene lost 2 bases, with 11 bases spanning the gap. The CDR3 runs 14 residues. CDR1 and CDR2 from the germline V gene are MNHEY and SMNVEV (reference sequence). The CDR3 here is CASSLRGTPYEQYF. The CDR3 DNA reads as TGTGCCAGCAGTTTGAGGGGCACGCCCTACGAGCAGTACTTC.

The chain links TRBV2 to TRBJ1-1; TRBD1 might be the D (5 bases). The CDR3 is made up of 16 amino acids. V was cut by 3 bases and J by 0 bases, with 14 bases left in between. CDR1 is SNHLY and CDR2 is FYNNEI in the germline V gene. CDR3 sequence: CASSDDHRTLNTEAFF. CDR3 nucleotide sequence: TGTGCCAGCAGTGACGATCACAGGACCTTGAACACTGAAGCTTTCTTT.

Only one count was recorded for this clone. The genes are TRBV19 and TRBJ1-2, with 7 bases lining up with TRBD1. With V trimmed by 1 base and J by 5 bases, 4 bases remained unmatched. CDR1 is LNHDA and CDR2 is SQIVND in the germline V gene (reference sequence). The CDR3 is 14 amino acids. CDR3 in DNA: TGTGCCAGTAGTATAGCGGCCAGGGGGTATGGCTACACCTTC. Protein sequence: CASSIAARGYGYTF. Supplemented by reference TRBV19 and TRBJ1-2, the full variable domain reads DGGITQSPKYLFRKEGQNVTLSCEQNLNHDAMYWYRQDPGQGLRLIYYSQIVNDFQKGDIAEGYSVSREKKESFPLTVTSAQKNPTAFYLCASSIAARGYGYTFGSGTRLTVV.

The chain carries TRBV4-1 and TRBJ2-1; D may be TRBD2 (6 bases). There are 15 residues in the CDR3. Germline-derived CDR1 and CDR2 are MGHRA and YSYEKL. The V end was cut by 1 base, the J end by 6 bases, with 13 bases between. The CDR3 DNA follows: TGCGCCAGCAGCCAAGTTGGAGGGGTCGGCAATGAGCAGTTCTTC. Translated: CASSQVGGVGNEQFF.

The chain combines TRBV18 with TRBJ1-4; a weak D match, TRBD1 (5 bases). Trimming left V 3 bases short and J 7 bases short, with 18 bases between. Germline CDR1 reads KGHSH; CDR2 reads LQKENI. CDR3 length: 16 amino acids. In nucleotides, the CDR3 is TGTGCCAGCTCACCTCACAGCAGGGTTAGAGGTGAAAAACTGTTTTTT. This translates into CASSPHSRVRGEKLFF. The full variable domain, completed using reference TRBV18 and TRBJ1-4, is NAGVMQNPRHLVRRRGQEARLRCSPMKGHSHVYWYRQLPEEGLKFMVYLQKENIIDESGMPKERFSAEFPKEGPSILRIQQVVRGDSAAYFCASSPHSRVRGEKLFFGSGTQLSVL.

This chain uses TRBV4-1 with TRBJ1-5; no definite D call. Germline CDR1 is MGHRA and CDR2 is YSYEKL. This CDR3 is 15 amino acids long. The germline V and J ends were trimmed by 0 bases and 7 bases, with 13 bases remaining between them. CDR3 amino acids: CASSQDSPGVQPQHF. The CDR3 region has the DNA TGCGCCAGCAGCCAAGATTCCCCTGGGGTACAGCCCCAGCATTTT.

The chain has TRBV7-2 and TRBJ1-1; 9 bases are a match to TRBD1. CDR3 size: 17 residues. V lost 4 bases to trimming and J lost 0 bases; unmatched junction nucleotides: 9. Germline V CDR1 and CDR2: SGHTA, FQGNSA. The DNA for the CDR3 is TGTGCCAGCAGCTCCGTCCCGGGACAGGGTTTGAACACTGAAGCTTTCTTT. Encoded protein: CASSSVPGQGLNTEAFF.

This chain joins TRBV2 and TRBJ2-5; TRBD1 matches at 9 bases. V was pared by 5 bases and J by 4 bases, with 11 bases of the junction left unmatched. This CDR3 region has 16 residues. The V gene's germline CDR1 is SNHLY and CDR2 FYNNEI. The CDR3 region has the DNA TGTGCCAGCAGTTTTACACGGGACAGGGAGTCAGAGACCCAGTACTTC. It translates to CASSFTRDRESETQYF.

The gene calls are TRBV13 and TRBJ2-5; TRBD2 matches 9 bases. Germline assignment: CDR1 PRHDT and CDR2 FYEKMQ (reference sequence). This CDR3 is 15 amino acids long. Unmatched junction bases numbered 9, after V lost 5 bases and J lost 5 bases. CDR3 sequence reads: CASSPAGLALETQYF. As DNA, the CDR3 is TGTGCCAGCAGCCCAGCGGGACTAGCATTGGAGACCCAGTACTTC.

This clone was counted a single time. The chain is built from TRBV30 and TRBJ2-3, with TRBD2 matching over 7 bases. Per germline, CDR1 GTSNPN and CDR2 SVGIG (reference sequence). With 2 bases clipped from V and 2 bases from J, the junction kept 10 bases outside the gene matches. The CDR3 consists of 16 residues. The CDR3 is CAWSLFAGVYTDTQYF. DNA of the CDR3: TGTGCCTGGAGTCTCTTTGCGGGAGTATACACAGATACGCAGTATTTT.

The V and J genes are TRBV4-1 and TRBJ2-7, with D perhaps given as TRBD1 or TRBD2 (5 bases each). The ends were cut back, 3 bases at V and 0 bases at J, with 12 bases in the middle. CDR1 and CDR2 from the germline V gene are MGHRA and YSYEKL. The CDR3 totals 15 residues. The CDR3 DNA sequence: TGCGCCAGCAGCCAGTCTGTAGGGACCTCCTACGAGCAGTACTTC. This codes for CASSQSVGTSYEQYF.

J is TRBJ2-2 and V is TRBV7-6; D remains ambiguous. V was cut by 2 bases and J by 6 bases, with 10 bases left in between. The CDR3 is 14 residues long. CDR1 is SGHVS, CDR2 FNYEAQ, per germline. CDR3 loop: CASSLLTGSGELFF. The CDR3 DNA is TGTGCCAGCAGCTTACTGACCGGCTCCGGGGAGCTGTTTTTT.

The J gene is TRBJ1-2, the V gene TRBV11-2; D is uncertain. The CDR3 runs to 13 residues. V gave up 7 bases and J gave up 3 bases, with 12 bases separating them. Germline assignment: CDR1 SGHAT and CDR2 FQNNGV. The CDR3 sequence is CASKSGLDYGYTF. As DNA, the CDR3 is TGTGCCAGCAAGAGCGGCTTGGACTATGGCTACACCTTC.

This clone was counted at least ten times. The same CDR3 also results from other DNA sequences found in this sample. CDR3 region: CASSATVTDTQYF. In DNA form, the CDR3 reads TGTGCCAGCAGCGCAACGGTAACAGATACGCAGTATTTT. This sequence joins TRBV7-9 and TRBJ2-3, with D unclear. Trimming stripped 5 bases from V and 3 bases from J, with 9 bases between. This CDR3 has 13 residues. CDR1 is SEHNR and CDR2 is FQNEAQ in the germline V gene (reference sequence).